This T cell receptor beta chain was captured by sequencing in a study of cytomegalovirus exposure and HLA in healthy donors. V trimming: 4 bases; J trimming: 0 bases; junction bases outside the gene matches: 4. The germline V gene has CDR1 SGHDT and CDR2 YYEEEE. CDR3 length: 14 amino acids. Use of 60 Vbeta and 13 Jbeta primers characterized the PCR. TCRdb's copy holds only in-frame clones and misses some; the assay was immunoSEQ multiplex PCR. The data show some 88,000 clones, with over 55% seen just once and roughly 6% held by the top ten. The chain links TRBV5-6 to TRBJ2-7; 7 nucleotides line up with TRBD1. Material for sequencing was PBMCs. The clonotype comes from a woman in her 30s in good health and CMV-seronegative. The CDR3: CASSATGVSYEQYF. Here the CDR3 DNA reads TGTGCCAGCAGCGCAACAGGGGTCTCCTACGAGCAGTACTTC.